A single sample gave rise to the 14 T cell receptor beta chains below, sequenced in a study of blood T cell repertoires in COVID-19. Data came from immunoSEQ multiplex PCR; TCRdb stores just in-frame clones and leaves some out. The sample contains 100,000 or so clones, roughly 90% of which appear only once. Input material: peripheral blood. All receptors derive from a man in his forties or fifties with active COVID-19.

The V and J genes are TRBV9 and TRBJ1-2; 10 bases are a match to TRBD1. The V gene end was trimmed by 3 bases and the J gene end by 5 bases; junction bases not matched to a gene: 7. The CDR3 contains 15 residues. Germline CDR1 and CDR2: SGDLS and YYNGEE. The CDR3 DNA follows: TGTGCCAGCAGCGAGACAGGGGGCGCAGGGTATGGCTACACCTTC. This translates into CASSETGGAGYGYTF.

This chain joins TRBV15 and TRBJ2-1; TRBD2 agrees at 9 bases. The germline gives CDR1 LNHNV, CDR2 YYDKDF (reference sequence). With V trimmed by 6 bases and J by 0 bases, 3 bases remained unmatched. The CDR3 covers 15 residues. CDR3 in DNA: TGTGCCACCAGTTGGCGGGGGGGCTCCTACAATGAGCAGTTCTTC. Protein: CATSWRGGSYNEQFF.

V is TRBV13 and J is TRBJ2-5; 8 bases fit TRBD2. CDR3 length: 13 residues. Germline lookup yields CDR1 PRHDT and CDR2 FYEKMQ (reference sequence). V lost 5 bases, J lost 5 bases, and 4 bases stayed unmatched. The CDR3 nucleotides read TGTGCCAGCAGCCGACTAGCGAGGGAGACCCAGTACTTC. Amino acid sequence: CASSRLARETQYF.

A word on this clone: The sample holds other DNA sequences that translate to the same CDR3. CDR3 nucleotides: TGTGCCAGCTCAGGACAGGCGAACACTGAAGCTTTCTTT. It encodes CASSGQANTEAFF. V is TRBV18 and J is TRBJ1-1; 7 nucleotides line up with TRBD1. The CDR3 runs to 13 residues. CDR1 KGHSH and CDR2 LQKENI come from the germline V gene. The J segment lost 1 base and the V segment lost 5 bases, leaving 1 base of the junction unmatched. Filled out from reference TRBV18 and TRBJ1-1, the complete variable domain reads NAGVMQNPRHLVRRRGQEARLRCSPMKGHSHVYWYRQLPEEGLKFMVYLQKENIIDESGMPKERFSAEFPKEGPSILRIQQVVRGDSAAYFCASSGQANTEAFFGQGTRLTVV.

The chain links TRBV27 to TRBJ1-4; D might be TRBD1 (6 bases). Between the trimmed V and J ends, which lost 3 bases and 1 base, there was a span of 9 bases. This CDR3 comprises 15 residues. Looked up from germline, CDR1 is MNHEY and CDR2 is SMNVEV (reference sequence). Written as DNA, the CDR3 is TGTGCCAGCAGTTTTCACAGGGTAACTAATGAAAAACTGTTTTTT. Translated, it gives CASSFHRVTNEKLFF.

The J gene is TRBJ2-1, the V gene TRBV10-2; a possible D gene is TRBD2 (6 bases). This CDR3 has 14 residues. Looked up from germline, CDR1 is WSHSY and CDR2 is SAAADI. With 8 bases removed from V and 0 bases from J, the gap between germline ends came to 11 bases. The CDR3 here is CASGGGISYNEQFF. The CDR3 coding sequence is TGCGCCAGCGGTGGCGGGATCTCCTACAATGAGCAGTTCTTC.

The CDR3 region has the DNA TGTGCCAGCAGCCGGGGGTGGGGCAGGACCGGGGCTGAAGCTTTCTTT. This translates into CASSRGWGRTGAEAFF. The chain joins TRBV13 to TRBJ1-1, with D tentatively TRBD1 (5 bases). The CDR3 runs 16 residues. The V end lost 5 bases, the J end lost 6 bases, and 22 bases lay between the germline ends. Germline V gives CDR1 PRHDT, CDR2 FYEKMQ (reference sequence).

The chain couples TRBV12-3 or TRBV12-4 to TRBJ2-1; D gene ambiguous. Between the trimmed V and J ends, which lost 4 bases and 6 bases, there was a span of 10 bases. This CDR3 contains 13 residues. CDR3 nucleotide sequence: TGTGCCAGCAGTTCGGTCCTCGGCAATGAGCAGTTCTTC. It translates to CASSSVLGNEQFF.

V is TRBV19 and J is TRBJ1-1; D is ambiguous. This CDR3 region has 13 residues. Germline values: CDR1 LNHDA, CDR2 SQIVND (reference sequence). Trimming pared 5 bases from V and 5 bases from J, leaving 12 bases between. CDR3 region: CASSLAVETEAFF. CDR3 DNA: TGTGCCAGTAGTCTCGCGGTAGAGACTGAAGCTTTCTTT.

The CDR3 DNA follows: TGTGCCAGCAGAATGACAGGGGCCGGGGAGCTGTTTTTT. Translated: CASRMTGAGELFF. The chain uses TRBV27 and TRBJ2-2; 8 bases agree with TRBD1. The germline V gene has CDR1 MNHEY and CDR2 SMNVEV (reference sequence). This CDR3 spans 13 amino acids. The V and J ends lost 6 bases and 6 bases, in that order; junction bases with no gene match: 3.

The chain couples TRBV12-3 or TRBV12-4 to TRBJ1-2; perhaps TRBD1 as D (6 bases). Trimming removed 8 bases at V and 3 bases at J, with 13 bases between. The CDR3 is 13 residues long. The CDR3 region is CASARGADYGYTF. CDR3 nucleotide sequence: TGTGCCAGCGCCCGGGGGGCGGACTATGGCTACACCTTC.

This clone was seen a few times. V and J are TRBV11-3 and TRBJ2-7; D unresolved. The V end was cut by 4 bases, the J end by 7 bases, with 11 bases between. Germline CDR1 SGHNT, CDR2 YENEEA. CDR3 length equals 12 residues. The CDR3 reads CASSSIGREQYV. In nucleotides, the CDR3 is TGTGCCAGCAGCTCCATTGGTCGGGAGCAGTACGTC.

The gene calls are TRBV18 and TRBJ1-1; 8 positions agree with TRBD1. The CDR3 spans 13 residues. Germline CDR1 KGHSH, CDR2 LQKENI. V was clipped by 6 bases and J by 7 bases; unmatched bases: 7. CDR3 DNA sequence: TGTGCCAGCTCCCGAGACAGGGGTGTTGAAGCTTTCTTT. This translates into CASSRDRGVEAFF.

V gene TRBV5-7 combines with J gene TRBJ2-7; perhaps TRBD2 as D (5 bases). TRBV5-7 is identified as an open reading frame with a role that is uncertain. The CDR3 runs 15 residues. V dropped 0 bases and J dropped 0 bases, with 10 bases sitting between them. The chain's CDR3 is CASSLGGRSSYEQYF. DNA for the CDR3: TGTGCCAGCAGCTTGGGAGGGCGCAGCTCCTACGAGCAGTACTTC.